The 23 T cell receptor beta chains presented below share a single source sample, sequenced in a study of T cell repertoires in cytomegalovirus infection (dated by TCRdb to the late 2010s). The sequencing machine was an Illumina HiSeq 1500. The public sequencing data were trimmed at Q25 with fastp and processed into clonotypes with MiXCR by TCRdb, which kept only in-frame beta chains. Rows with a matching CDR3 protein are joined into one entry that keeps the most common DNA and genes. This sample comprises some 180,000 distinct CDR3 sequences, about a sixth of them detected only once. The ten largest clonotypes hold approximately 25% of the sample. The specimen sequenced was CD8+ T cells from PBMCs. Receptors were obtained from a human donor in good health (CMV status not recorded). Some clones in this sample may be carry-over from other donors' samples.

The chain has TRBV7-9 and TRBJ1-1; D remains ambiguous. The CDR3 extends over 14 amino acids. The germline V gene has CDR1 SEHNR and CDR2 FQNEAQ (reference sequence). V gave up 6 bases and J gave up 3 bases, with 14 bases separating them. The CDR3 DNA follows: TGTGCCAGCAGGGAGGATGGGCGCGACACTGAAGCTTTCTTT. Residues: CASREDGRDTEAFF.

The V and J genes are TRBV7-6 and TRBJ2-7; 9 nucleotides align to TRBD2. This CDR3 region has 16 residues. Germline V CDR1 and CDR2: SGHVS, FNYEAQ. The V gene end was trimmed by 4 bases and the J gene end by 3 bases; junction bases not matched to a gene: 10. Here the CDR3 reads CASSSQSGGSFYEQYF. The CDR3 bases are TGTGCCAGCAGCTCCCAGAGCGGGGGGTCCTTCTACGAGCAGTACTTC.

V usage is TRBV28 and J usage is TRBJ2-7; TRBD1 might be the D (6 bases). Germline V gene data show CDR1 as MDHEN and CDR2 as SYDVKM. CDR3 size: 15 residues. V was trimmed by 5 bases and J by 0 bases, leaving 14 bases between them. CDR3 sequence: CASSKTTGFSYEQYF. The DNA of the CDR3 is TGTGCCAGCAGTAAAACGACAGGCTTCTCCTACGAGCAGTACTTC.

This clonotype has a handful of counts. The chain combines TRBV29-1 with TRBJ1-2; possibly TRBD1 for D (6 bases). Germline values: CDR1 SQVTM, CDR2 ANQGSEA. V lost 3 bases to trimming and J lost 3 bases, with 8 bases between them. This CDR3 spans 12 amino acids. CDR3 DNA sequence: TGCAGCGTTGACAAGGGGGACTATGGCTACACCTTC. This gives the protein CSVDKGDYGYTF.

This clonotype has at least ten counts. The chain employs TRBV7-2 and TRBJ2-3, with D possibly TRBD2 on 6 matching bases. The CDR3 loop spans 16 amino acids. V lost 1 base and J lost 2, with 13 bases in between. Germline loops: CDR1 SGHTA, CDR2 FQGNSA. CDR3 in amino acids: CASSLVGGEYTDTQYF. The CDR3 DNA reads TGTGCCAGCAGCTTAGTAGGCGGGGAGTACACAGATACGCAGTATTTT.

The chain carries TRBV10-3 and TRBJ2-7, with D perhaps matching TRBD2 (6 bases). V was shortened by 11 bases and J by 2 bases, with 16 bases between the two germline ends. The CDR3 length is 13 residues. In germline, CDR1 is ENHRY, CDR2 SYGVKD. The CDR3 DNA follows: TGTGCCGTTCGACTAGAAGAGACCTACGAGCAGTACTTC. Protein sequence: CAVRLEETYEQYF.

This sequence joins TRBV12-3 or TRBV12-4 and TRBJ2-5, with a weak D call TRBD2 (5 bases). There are 15 residues in the CDR3. The V end was cut by 2 bases, the J end by 4 bases, with 14 bases between. CDR3 sequence (DNA): TGTGCCAGCAGTTTATTTCTCGGGGTCGGAGAGACCCAGTACTTC. Translated, it gives CASSLFLGVGETQYF.

This chain joins TRBV6-2 or TRBV6-3 and TRBJ2-7; tentative D call: TRBD1 (6 bases). The CDR3 sequence is 14 residues long. The V gene's germline CDR1 is MNHEY and CDR2 SVGEGT. V lost 3 bases and J lost 3, with 12 bases in between. The CDR3 DNA follows: TGTGCCAGCAGTTATGGGCAGGGGCTCTACGAGCAGTACTTC. Protein product: CASSYGQGLYEQYF.

This clonotype was recorded a few times. The rearrangement links TRBV20-1 to TRBJ1-4, with D uncertain. The germline V gene encodes CDR1 DFQATT and CDR2 SNEGSKA (reference sequence). The CDR3 loop spans 14 amino acids. Trimming took 0 bases from V and 6 from J, leaving 11 bases between them. CDR3 sequence (DNA): TGCAGTGCTAGAGATCGAGGTTCAGATGAAAAACTGTTTTTT. This codes for CSARDRGSDEKLFF.

With regard to this clonotype: A junction boundary mismatches the germline segment, possibly from a read error. The chain uses TRBV5-3 and TRBJ2-1; D is perhaps TRBD1 or TRBD2 (5 bases each). TRBV5-3 is an ORF, with its function uncertain. This CDR3 is 13 amino acids long. DNA of the CDR3: TGTGCCAGCAGCTTGAGGGGTTCCAATGAGCAGTTCTTC. As protein: CASSLRGSNEQFF.

The CDR3 here is CATSGRHGNTIYF. In nucleotides, the CDR3 is TGTGCCACCAGTGGACGGCATGGAAACACCATATATTTT. This chain uses TRBV24-1 with TRBJ1-3; D not certain. CDR3 size: 13 residues. V dropped 5 bases and J dropped 3 bases, with 7 bases sitting between them. The germline CDR1 and CDR2 sequences are KGHDR and SFDVKD.

The chain couples TRBV29-1 to TRBJ1-2; 7 bases line up with TRBD1. This CDR3 contains 13 residues. V lost 2 bases to trimming and J lost 1 base; unmatched junction nucleotides: 1. The V gene's germline CDR1 is SQVTM and CDR2 ANQGSEA. Here the CDR3 reads CSVERDSNYGYTF. CDR3 in DNA: TGCAGCGTTGAAAGGGACAGTAACTATGGCTACACCTTC.

This clonotype was found a few times. The V and J genes are TRBV4-1 and TRBJ2-6; D uncertain. The length of the CDR3 is 18 residues. V was cut by 1 base and J by 0 bases, with 13 bases left in between. Germline lookup yields CDR1 MGHRA and CDR2 YSYEKL. The CDR3 loop reads CASSQGEAIVSGANVLTF. The CDR3 DNA reads as TGCGCCAGCAGCCAAGGTGAAGCGATCGTCTCTGGGGCCAACGTCCTGACTTTC.

The chain recombines TRBV7-2 with TRBJ2-7; D remains unclear. Germline lookup yields CDR1 SGHTA and CDR2 FQGNSA. The CDR3 loop spans 17 amino acids. The ends were cut back, 0 bases at V and 0 bases at J, with 15 bases in the middle. In nucleotides, the CDR3 is TGTGCCAGCAGCTTAGCCCCGCTGGGCGCCAGCTCCTACGAGCAGTACTTC. Its translation: CASSLAPLGASSYEQYF.

This clonotype came up a few times. V is TRBV7-2 and J is TRBJ2-7; 7 bases map to TRBD2. Germline CDR1 and CDR2: SGHTA and FQGNSA. The junction had 11 bases not matched to a gene; V was cut back by 5 bases and J by 4 bases. This CDR3 is built from 15 residues. CDR3 loop: CASSREEGGFYEQYF. CDR3 bases: TGTGCCAGCAGCCGGGAGGAGGGTGGTTTTTACGAGCAGTACTTC.

The chain joins TRBV7-3 to TRBJ1-1; D gene uncertain. The CDR3 is 15 amino acids. Germline V gene sequence: CDR1 SGHTA, CDR2 FQGTGA. The V end lost 2 bases, the J end lost 2 bases, and 12 bases lay between the germline ends. CDR3 region: CASSLFAGTNTEAFF. In DNA, the CDR3 is TGTGCCAGCAGCTTATTTGCGGGAACCAACACTGAAGCTTTCTTT.

The chain is built from TRBV2 and TRBJ2-7; TRBD1 matches at 7 bases. With V trimmed by 7 bases and J by 0 bases, 9 bases remained unmatched. This CDR3 contains 15 residues. CDR1 is SNHLY and CDR2 is FYNNEI in the germline V gene. As DNA, the CDR3 is TGTGCCAGCATCCCGGACAGGACCCTCTCCTACGAGCAGTACTTC. Its protein is CASIPDRTLSYEQYF.

The chain employs TRBV9 and TRBJ1-6; D might be TRBD1 (5 bases). In germline, CDR1 is SGDLS, CDR2 YYNGEE. This CDR3 region has 14 residues. The V end was cut by 0 bases, the J end by 6 bases, with 7 bases between. CDR3 in amino acids: CASSVGTLNSPLHF. The CDR3 region has the DNA TGTGCCAGCAGCGTAGGGACACTTAATTCACCCCTCCACTTT.

This clonotype was picked up a small number of times. J is TRBJ2-7 and V is TRBV7-8; perhaps D is TRBD1 or TRBD2 (5 bases each). CDR3 length: 14 residues. Looked up from germline, CDR1 is SGHVS and CDR2 is FQNEAQ. With 6 bases removed from V and 4 bases from J, the gap between germline ends came to 16 bases. The CDR3 nucleotides read TGTGCCAGCAGTTCTACCGGGACGGTTTACGAGCAGTACTTC. Translation: CASSSTGTVYEQYF.

This sequence joins TRBV7-2 and TRBJ2-1; D is unclear. Trimming shortened V by 5 bases and J by 4 bases, and 18 bases separated the two germline ends. The germline V gene encodes CDR1 SGHTA and CDR2 FQGNSA. The CDR3 is 16 amino acids. CDR3 DNA: TGTGCCAGCAGCCTAGGCCGGGCAGCCGAGTACAATGAGCAGTTCTTC. Translation gives CASSLGRAAEYNEQFF.

This chain links TRBV7-9 with TRBJ2-7; tentatively, D is TRBD2 (6 bases). Between the trimmed V and J ends, which lost 5 bases and 5 bases, there was a span of 13 bases. CDR1 and CDR2 from the germline V gene are SEHNR and FQNEAQ (reference sequence). This CDR3 region has 13 residues. CDR3 loop: CASSPEEGNEQYF. CDR3 nucleotide sequence: TGTGCCAGCAGCCCCGAGGAGGGGAACGAGCAGTACTTC.

The chain has TRBV7-9 and TRBJ1-2; D is perhaps TRBD1 (5 bases). The germline V gene has CDR1 SEHNR and CDR2 FQNEAQ (reference sequence). This CDR3 has 17 amino acids. V lost 5 bases to trimming and J lost 2 bases, with 21 bases between them. This CDR3 reads CASSHAGQYLRNYGYTF. CDR3 bases: TGTGCCAGCAGCCATGCGGGGCAGTATCTCCGGAACTATGGCTACACCTTC.

The J gene is TRBJ2-3, the V gene TRBV20-1, with 9 bases identical to TRBD2. The CDR3 has 16 residues. Trimming removed 6 bases from V and 2 bases from J; junction bases left unmatched: 12. Germline V CDR1 and CDR2: DFQATT, SNEGSKA (reference sequence). The CDR3 nucleotides are TGCAGTGCCCGCGGGATTAGCGGGGGACCCACAGATACGCAGTATTTT. Translating gives CSARGISGGPTDTQYF.